This section outlines one TCR beta chain sequence together with its context. Data came from immunoSEQ multiplex PCR; TCRdb stores just in-frame clones and leaves some out. Among around 30,000 clones listed, under 80% were seen once. This sample was taken from a study of blood T cell repertoires in COVID-19. The clonotype comes from an older woman with active or convalescent COVID-19. The sequenced sample consisted of peripheral blood.

The chain's CDR3 is CASSIDLGDTILSYGYTF. The CDR3 DNA is TGTGCCAGTAGTATAGATCTTGGGGACACAATACTGTCCTATGGCTACACCTTC. This sequence joins TRBV19 and TRBJ1-2; perhaps TRBD1 as D (6 bases). Germline CDR1 reads LNHDA; CDR2 reads SQIVND (reference sequence). This CDR3 has 18 amino acids. Trimming took 0 bases from V and 4 from J, leaving 21 bases between them.